The T cell receptor (beta chain) described here comes from a study of cytomegalovirus exposure and HLA in healthy donors. Study results and limitations: Researchers catalogued some 160 TCR beta chains as cytomegalovirus-associated. Three chains linked to CMV were shown in vitro to be specific for CMV antigens.

As regards this clone: The antigen remains unidentified.

Clones were read by immunoSEQ multiplex PCR, and TCRdb kept only the in-frame ones, dropping some. The sample has roughly 270,000 clones; approximately 88% are singletons. The donors were in the approximately 130-subject validation cohort; that cohort was separate from the approximately 730-subject first cohort. The ends lost 3 bases at V and 4 bases at J; junction bases unmatched: 12. Germline V lookup: CDR1 SGDLS, CDR2 YYNGEE. This CDR3 is 17 amino acids long. The clonotype comes from a woman aged 18 to 35 in good health and CMV-seronegative. J is TRBJ2-3 and V is TRBV9, with 9 positions matching TRBD2. Material for sequencing was PBMCs. CDR3 sequence: CASSEQISGSAADTQYF. DNA of the CDR3: TGTGCCAGCAGCGAGCAGATTAGCGGGAGTGCGGCAGATACGCAGTATTTT. The full variable domain, rest sourced from reference TRBV9 and TRBJ2-3, is DSGVTQTPKHLITATGQRVTLRCSPRSGDLSVYWYQQSLDQGLQFLIQYYNGEERAKGNILERFSAQQFPDLHSELNLSSLELGDSALYFCASSEQISGSAADTQYFGPGTRLTVL.